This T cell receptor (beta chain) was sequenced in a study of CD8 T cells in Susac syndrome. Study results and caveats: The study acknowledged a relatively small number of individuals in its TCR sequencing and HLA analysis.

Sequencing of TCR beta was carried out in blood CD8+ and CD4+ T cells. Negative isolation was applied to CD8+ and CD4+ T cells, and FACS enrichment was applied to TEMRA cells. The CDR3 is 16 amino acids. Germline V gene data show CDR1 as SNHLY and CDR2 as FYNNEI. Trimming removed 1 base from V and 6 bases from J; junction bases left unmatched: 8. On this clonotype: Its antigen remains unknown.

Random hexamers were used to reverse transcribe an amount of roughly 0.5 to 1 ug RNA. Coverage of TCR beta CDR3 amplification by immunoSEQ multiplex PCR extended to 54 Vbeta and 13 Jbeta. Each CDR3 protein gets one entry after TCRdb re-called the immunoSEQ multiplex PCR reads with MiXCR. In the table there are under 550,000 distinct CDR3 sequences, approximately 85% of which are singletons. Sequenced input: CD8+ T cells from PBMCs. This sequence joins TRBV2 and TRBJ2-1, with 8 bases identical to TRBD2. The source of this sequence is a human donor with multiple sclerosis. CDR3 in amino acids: CASSEESGSTGNEQFF. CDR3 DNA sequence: TGTGCCAGCAGTGAAGAAAGCGGGAGTACTGGCAATGAGCAGTTCTTC.